Shown below are 24 T cell receptor beta chains from a single sample sequenced in a study of cytomegalovirus exposure and HLA in healthy donors (dated by TCRdb to the late 2010s). Libraries were made using the immunoSEQ multiplex PCR assay. For the multiplex PCR, a mixture combining 60 forward primers for TCR Vbeta segments and 13 reverse primers for TCR Jbeta segments was used. TCRdb re-hosts the immuneACCESS table, in-frame sequences only. Its copies lack some clones; in the studies checked, an unresolved V gene accounts for under half of them, and the cause for the rest is not known. Here the sample has about 200,000 clones; roughly 80% occur a single time. The ten most abundant clones make up roughly 2.5% of the sample. Sequencing was done on a sample of PBMCs. The receptors stem from a woman aged 40 to 50 in good health and CMV-seronegative.

The rearrangement joins TRBV18 to TRBJ1-5; possibly TRBD1 for D (6 bases). The ends were cut back, 4 bases at V and 5 bases at J, with 12 bases in the middle. Germline CDR1 KGHSH, CDR2 LQKENI. The CDR3 covers 14 residues. The CDR3 loop reads CASSHRDTYQPQHF. DNA of the CDR3: TGTGCCAGCTCACACCGGGACACCTATCAGCCCCAGCATTTT.

V usage is TRBV6-1 and J usage is TRBJ1-3, with TRBD1 matching 7 bases. CDR1 and CDR2 from the germline V gene are MNHNS and SASEGT. The junction had 6 bases not matched to a gene; V was cut back by 4 bases and J by 0 bases. The CDR3 consists of 16 residues. CDR3 sequence reads: CASSGTGYYSGNTIYF. The CDR3 coding sequence is TGTGCCAGCAGTGGGACAGGTTATTACTCTGGAAACACCATATATTTT.

The chain has TRBV4-1 and TRBJ2-7, with D perhaps matching TRBD2 (6 bases). The CDR3 runs to 15 residues. V was cut by 1 base and J by 4 bases, with 14 bases left in between. Germline V CDR1 and CDR2: MGHRA, YSYEKL. The CDR3 nucleotides are TGCGCCAGCAGCCAAGTTTCCGGGAGCCCTTACGAGCAGTACTTC. It is translated as CASSQVSGSPYEQYF.

V gene TRBV5-1 combines with J gene TRBJ2-1, with 10 bases matching TRBD2. CDR1 is SGHRS, CDR2 YFSETQ, per germline. The CDR3 consists of 16 residues. V was pared by 0 bases and J by 4 bases, with 4 bases of the junction left unmatched. This CDR3 is CASSLAGTSVYNEQFF. CDR3 nucleotides: TGCGCCAGCAGCTTGGCCGGGACTAGCGTTTACAATGAGCAGTTCTTC.

This clone was seen a handful of times. J is TRBJ2-1 and V is TRBV27; 8 bases are shared with TRBD1. Germline loops: CDR1 MNHEY, CDR2 SMNVEV (reference sequence). Trimming at V came to 5 bases and at J to 0 bases, leaving 12 bases not matched to a gene. The CDR3 is made up of 18 amino acids. CDR3 sequence (DNA): TGTGCCAGCAGTCCCGGAGGGAGGACAGGGAGCTCCTACAATGAGCAGTTCTTC. It is translated as CASSPGGRTGSSYNEQFF.

The chain combines TRBV4-1 with TRBJ1-2; TRBD1 agrees at 9 bases. The germline V gene has CDR1 MGHRA and CDR2 YSYEKL. CDR3 length: 14 residues. The V and J ends lost 3 bases and 8 bases, in that order; junction bases with no gene match: 7. The CDR3 DNA is TGCGCCAGCAGCCAGCCGGGACAGGGTATAGGCTACACCTTC. It is translated as CASSQPGQGIGYTF.

The J gene is TRBJ2-2, the V gene TRBV5-6, with D unresolved. With 2 bases removed from V and 4 bases from J, the gap between germline ends came to 6 bases. The germline CDR1 and CDR2 sequences are SGHDT and YYEEEE. This CDR3 comprises 13 residues. The CDR3 is CASSFSATGELFF. The CDR3 DNA is TGTGCCAGCAGCTTTAGTGCCACCGGGGAGCTGTTTTTT.

This clone was detected only once. V is TRBV29-1 and J is TRBJ2-5; 9 bases line up with TRBD1. V trimming: 1 base; J trimming: 4 bases; junction bases outside the gene matches: 4. This CDR3 has 14 amino acids. Germline CDR1 and CDR2: SQVTM and ANQGSEA. CDR3 residues: CSVEGDRVGETQYF. The CDR3 DNA sequence: TGCAGCGTTGAAGGGGACAGGGTGGGAGAGACCCAGTACTTC.

In DNA form, the CDR3 reads TGTGCCTCCGGAAACAGGGTAGGGGCTTTCTTT. Protein product: CASGNRVGAFF. The chain is built from TRBV2 and TRBJ1-1; D may be TRBD1 (6 bases). The length of the CDR3 is 11 residues. The germline V gene has CDR1 SNHLY and CDR2 FYNNEI. The V gene lost 11 bases and the J gene lost 11 bases, with 18 bases spanning the gap. Using reference TRBV2 and TRBJ1-1 for the parts outside the CDR3, the full variable domain is EPEVTQTPSHQVTQMGQEVILRCVPISNHLYFYWYRQILGQKVEFLVSFYNNEISEKSEIFDDQFSVERPDGSNFTLKIRSTKLEDSAMYFCASGNRVGAFFGQGTRLTVV.

This clone was detected a few times. The chain links TRBV5-6 to TRBJ1-2; D unresolved. Germline V gene lookup returns CDR1 SGHDT and CDR2 YYEEEE. V was cut by 6 bases and J by 7 bases, with 13 bases left in between. This CDR3 has 12 residues. The CDR3 nucleotides read TGTGCCAGCACCCTGCGGGGATTTGGCTACACCTTC. This encodes CASTLRGFGYTF.

The chain is built from TRBV28 and TRBJ2-3, with 9 nucleotides matching TRBD1. CDR1 is MDHEN, CDR2 SYDVKM, per germline. V trimming: 8 bases; J trimming: 0 bases; junction bases outside the gene matches: 6. The CDR3 contains 15 residues. The CDR3 DNA reads as TGTGCCAGCGAGGACAGGGGCGGTAGCACAGATACGCAGTATTTT. Encoded protein: CASEDRGGSTDTQYF.

V gene TRBV19 combines with J gene TRBJ2-6; D uncertain. This CDR3 has 13 residues. The germline gives CDR1 LNHDA, CDR2 SQIVND (reference sequence). Between the trimmed V and J ends, which lost 5 bases and 2 bases, there was a span of 4 bases. In DNA form, the CDR3 reads TGTGCCAGTAGTTTTACTGGGGCCAACGTCCTGACTTTC. Protein product: CASSFTGANVLTF. Complete variable domain (other parts from reference TRBV19 and TRBJ2-6): DGGITQSPKYLFRKEGQNVTLSCEQNLNHDAMYWYRQDPGQGLRLIYYSQIVNDFQKGDIAEGYSVSREKKESFPLTVTSAQKNPTAFYLCASSFTGANVLTFGAGSRLTVL.

J is TRBJ2-1 and V is TRBV19, with D possibly matching TRBD1 (5 bases). Germline-derived CDR1 and CDR2 are LNHDA and SQIVND (reference sequence). This CDR3 is 15 amino acids long. V was cut by 6 bases and J by 0 bases, with 12 bases left in between. The chain's CDR3 is CASSSGFTSYNEQFF. DNA for the CDR3: TGTGCCAGTAGCTCAGGGTTCACCTCCTACAATGAGCAGTTCTTC.

The J gene is TRBJ2-3, the V gene TRBV30; TRBD2 matches at 10 bases. J gave up 1 base and V 3 bases, and 4 bases lay outside the gene matches. The CDR3 sequence is 15 residues long. Germline values: CDR1 GTSNPN, CDR2 SVGIG (reference sequence). The CDR3 sequence is CAWRGLAHGTDTQYF. CDR3 sequence (DNA): TGTGCCTGGAGGGGACTAGCGCATGGCACAGATACGCAGTATTTT.

The CDR3: CASSLGQSNQPQHF. CDR3 in DNA: TGTGCCAGCAGCTTGGGACAGAGCAATCAGCCCCAGCATTTT. V gene TRBV5-8 combines with J gene TRBJ1-5; a weak D match, TRBD1 (5 bases). Germline assignment: CDR1 SGHTS and CDR2 YDEGEE. The CDR3 has 14 amino acids. The V gene lost 0 bases and the J gene lost 1 base, with 5 bases spanning the gap.

V gene TRBV19 combines with J gene TRBJ2-7, with 8 nucleotides matching TRBD1. The CDR3 is 15 amino acids. After removal of 1 base from V and 3 bases from J, the junction contained 5 bases not matched to a gene. The germline CDR1 and CDR2 sequences are LNHDA and SQIVND (reference sequence). The CDR3 region has the DNA TGTGCCAGTAGTATAGGGACAGGGTCGATCTACGAGCAGTACTTC. Its translation is CASSIGTGSIYEQYF.

The genes are TRBV5-8 and TRBJ2-7, with a weak D call TRBD1 (5 bases). Trimming removed 2 bases at V and 6 bases at J, with 15 bases between. CDR3 length equals 14 residues. CDR1 is SGHTS and CDR2 is YDEGEE in the germline V gene. The CDR3 sequence is CASSLHWQGPEQYF. CDR3 nucleotides: TGTGCCAGCAGCTTACACTGGCAGGGTCCCGAGCAGTACTTC.

The chain uses TRBV27 and TRBJ2-2; 10 bases match TRBD1. The CDR3 has 14 amino acids. The V gene end was trimmed by 4 bases and the J gene end by 5 bases; junction bases not matched to a gene: 1. From germline, CDR1 is MNHEY and CDR2 SMNVEV (reference sequence). DNA of the CDR3: TGTGCCAGCAGTTGGACAGGGGGGACCGGGGAGCTGTTTTTT. This gives the protein CASSWTGGTGELFF.

This clone was counted only a few times. The V gene is TRBV6-1, the J gene TRBJ1-1, with D maybe TRBD1 (5 bases). The CDR3 totals 14 residues. The germline V gene has CDR1 MNHNS and CDR2 SASEGT. V was clipped by 0 bases and J by 3 bases, with 8 bases between them. CDR3 DNA: TGTGCCAGCAGTGAAGCGGGGCCGGACACTGAAGCTTTCTTT. This gives the protein CASSEAGPDTEAFF.

The chain joins TRBV10-3 to TRBJ2-7; possibly TRBD1 for D (5 bases). The germline V gene encodes CDR1 ENHRY and CDR2 SYGVKD. This CDR3 has 15 residues. The germline V and J ends were trimmed by 10 bases and 2 bases, with 21 bases remaining between them. The CDR3 sequence: CATGEDLRVAYEQYF. The CDR3 DNA reads TGTGCCACCGGTGAGGATCTCAGGGTGGCCTACGAGCAGTACTTC.

This sequence joins TRBV7-9 and TRBJ2-1, with TRBD2 matching over 8 bases. The germline V gene encodes CDR1 SEHNR and CDR2 FQNEAQ (reference sequence). The CDR3 sequence is 15 residues long. V dropped 8 bases and J dropped 7; count of bases not matched to a gene: 13. This chain's CDR3 is CASGGGGLVINEQFF. As DNA, the CDR3 is TGTGCCAGCGGAGGTGGGGGACTAGTTATTAATGAGCAGTTCTTC.

This clone was seen once. V usage is TRBV9 and J usage is TRBJ2-2; a weak D match, TRBD1 (5 bases). The CDR3 is 16 amino acids. The germline CDR1 and CDR2 sequences are SGDLS and YYNGEE. Trimming left V 3 bases short and J 3 bases short, with 15 bases between. CDR3 residues: CASSAGRVGDTGELFF. The CDR3 DNA reads as TGTGCCAGCAGCGCGGGCAGGGTAGGGGACACCGGGGAGCTGTTTTTT.

The rearrangement links TRBV13 to TRBJ2-7; D unresolved. Trimming stripped 6 bases from V and 0 bases from J, with 12 bases between. The germline CDR1 and CDR2 sequences are PRHDT and FYEKMQ (reference sequence). This CDR3 spans 14 amino acids. Here the CDR3 DNA reads TGTGCCAGCAGAGAAGCGACCTCCTCCTACGAGCAGTACTTC. Translated, it gives CASREATSSYEQYF.

The CDR3 region has the DNA TGTGCCAGTAGTATCACTAGCGGCTACAATGAGCAGTTCTTC. This translates into CASSITSGYNEQFF. The gene calls are TRBV19 and TRBJ2-1, with 8 bases that match TRBD2. Germline values: CDR1 LNHDA, CDR2 SQIVND (reference sequence). This CDR3 spans 14 amino acids. J lost 3 bases, V lost 3 bases, and 1 base had no gene match.